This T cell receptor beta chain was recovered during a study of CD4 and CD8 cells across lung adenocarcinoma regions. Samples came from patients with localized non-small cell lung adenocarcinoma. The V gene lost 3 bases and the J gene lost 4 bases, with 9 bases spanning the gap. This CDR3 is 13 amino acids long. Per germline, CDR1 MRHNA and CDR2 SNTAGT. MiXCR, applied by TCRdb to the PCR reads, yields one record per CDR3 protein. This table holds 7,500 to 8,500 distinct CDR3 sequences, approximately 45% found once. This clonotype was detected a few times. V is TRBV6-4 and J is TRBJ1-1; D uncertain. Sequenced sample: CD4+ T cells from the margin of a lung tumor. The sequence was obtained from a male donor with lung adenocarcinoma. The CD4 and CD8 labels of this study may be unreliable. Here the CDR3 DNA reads TGTGCCAGCAGTGATAGGCCTGGCACTGAAGCTTTCTTT. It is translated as CASSDRPGTEAFF.